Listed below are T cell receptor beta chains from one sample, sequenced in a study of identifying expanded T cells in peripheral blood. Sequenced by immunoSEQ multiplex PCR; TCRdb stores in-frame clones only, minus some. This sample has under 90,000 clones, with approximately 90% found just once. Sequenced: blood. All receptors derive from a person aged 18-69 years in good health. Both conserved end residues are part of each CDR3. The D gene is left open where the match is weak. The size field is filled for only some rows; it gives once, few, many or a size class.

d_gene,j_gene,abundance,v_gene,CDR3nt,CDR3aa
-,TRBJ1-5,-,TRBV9,TGTGCCAGCAGCGTCTCGGGCGAGGACAATCAGCCCCAGCATTTT,CASSVSGEDNQPQHF
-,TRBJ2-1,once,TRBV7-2,TGTGCCAGCAGCATAGAAGGAAGGACAGCCAATGAGCAGTTCTTC,CASSIEGRTANEQFF
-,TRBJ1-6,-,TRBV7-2,TGTGCCAGCAGCTTAAGGGGAGTGTCACCCCTCCACTTT,CASSLRGVSPLHF
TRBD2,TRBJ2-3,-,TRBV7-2,TGTGCCAGCAACCAACTAGCGGGCCTTGGTAGCACGCAGTATTTT,CASNQLAGLGSTQYF
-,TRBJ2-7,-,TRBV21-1,TGTGCCAGCAGCCGAACCCGACAGGGGGGTAAGGAGCAGTACTTC,CASSRTRQGGKEQYF
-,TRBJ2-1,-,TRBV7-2,TGTGCCAGCAGCTCTACACCCCTCTATTCCGGCGAGGAGCAGTTCTTC,CASSSTPLYSGEEQFF
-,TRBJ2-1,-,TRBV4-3,TGCGCCAGCCGCCGGGGCCCGCAATCCTACAATGAGCAGTTCTTC,CASRRGPQSYNEQFF
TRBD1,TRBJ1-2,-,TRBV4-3,TGCGCCAGCAGCCGCACGCTGACAGGGGGCGCTTCCTATGGCTACACCTTC,CASSRTLTGGASYGYTF
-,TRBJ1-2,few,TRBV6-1,TGTGCCAGCAGGACGCTTTTGGACTCCTATGGCTACACCTTC,CASRTLLDSYGYTF
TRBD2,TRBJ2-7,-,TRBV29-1,TGCAGCGTTGTACCCGGGACTAGGACCTACGAGCAGTACTTC,CSVVPGTRTYEQYF
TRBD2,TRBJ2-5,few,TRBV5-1,TGCGCCAGCAGCTTGGAAGCGGGGGTTAACCAAGAGACCCAGTACTTC,CASSLEAGVNQETQYF
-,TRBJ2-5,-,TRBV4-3,TGCGCCAGCAGCCAAGAACCCCGCACTAGCCAAGAGACCCAGTACTTC,CASSQEPRTSQETQYF
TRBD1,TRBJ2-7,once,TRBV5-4,TGTGCCAGCAGCTTAGTTCTCGTGACAGGGGGCACCCACGAGCAGTACTTC,CASSLVLVTGGTHEQYF
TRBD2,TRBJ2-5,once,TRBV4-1,TGCGCCAGCAGCCCCTTCGGGGGGTCCCAAGAGACCCAGTACTTC,CASSPFGGSQETQYF
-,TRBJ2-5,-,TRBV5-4,TGTGCCAGCAGCTTTGGCCCAGGGGTAGCATATGAGACCCAGTACTTC,CASSFGPGVAYETQYF
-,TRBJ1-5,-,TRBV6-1,TGTGCCAGCAGCAGAGGGGCCGTTGGCAATCAGCCCCAGCATTTT,CASSRGAVGNQPQHF
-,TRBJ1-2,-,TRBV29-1,TGCAGCGTTGGAGGGCAGGGAAGCTATGGCTACACCTTC,CSVGGQGSYGYTF
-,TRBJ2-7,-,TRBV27,TGTGCCAGCAGTTCACCCACAGGAACTCGCACCTACGAGCAGTACTTC,CASSSPTGTRTYEQYF
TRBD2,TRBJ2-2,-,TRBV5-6,TGTGCCAGCAGCCCCAGCGTCAGCCGCGGGGGGGCGAACGGGGAGCTGTTTTTT,CASSPSVSRGGANGELFF
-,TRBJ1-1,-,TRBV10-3,TGTGCCATCAGTGAACACACTGAAGCTTTCTTT,CAISEHTEAFF
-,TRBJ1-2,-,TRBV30,TGTGCCTGGAGTGTAATAGGGCTTGGCTACACCTTC,CAWSVIGLGYTF
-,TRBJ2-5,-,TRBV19,TGTGCCAGTAGTATCACCAGGGGCCAGCCCAACCCAGAGACCCAGTACTTC,CASSITRGQPNPETQYF
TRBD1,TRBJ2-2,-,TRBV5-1,TGCGCCAGCAGCGGGGACAGGGGGCCCGGGGAGCTGTTTTTT,CASSGDRGPGELFF
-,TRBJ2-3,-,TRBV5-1,TGCGCCAGCAGCTTGGGGGGGCTAGCGAGCACAGATACGCAGTATTTT,CASSLGGLASTDTQYF
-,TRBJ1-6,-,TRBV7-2,TGTGCCAGCAGCCCCGTCAGGGCTGTTTCACCCCTCCACTTT,CASSPVRAVSPLHF
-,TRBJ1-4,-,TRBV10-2,TGCGCCAGCAGTGAGTCGCAGGGTTTTGAAAAACTGTTTTTT,CASSESQGFEKLFF
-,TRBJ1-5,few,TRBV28,TGTGCCAGCAGCCGGACAGACAATCAGCCCCAGCATTTT,CASSRTDNQPQHF
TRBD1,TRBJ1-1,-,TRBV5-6,TGTGCCAGCACCCTAATACGGACAGGGAAAACAACTGAAGCTTTCTTT,CASTLIRTGKTTEAFF
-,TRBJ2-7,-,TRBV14,TGTGCCAGCAGCCAAGAGTGGTACGAGCAGTACTTC,CASSQEWYEQYF
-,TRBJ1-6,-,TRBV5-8,TGTGCCAGCAGCTTGCGAGGTGGTTATAATTCACCCCTCCACTTT,CASSLRGGYNSPLHF
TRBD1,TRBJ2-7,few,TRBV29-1,TGCAGCGTCGGGGGGGGACAGGGGTCCTACGAGCAGTACTTC,CSVGGGQGSYEQYF
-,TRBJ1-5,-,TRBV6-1,TGTGCCAGCAGTGAAGGCTTGTTCAATCAGCCCCAGCATTTT,CASSEGLFNQPQHF
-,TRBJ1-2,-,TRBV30,TGTGCCTGGACCGGGCGGCCGGACTATGGCTACACCTTC,CAWTGRPDYGYTF
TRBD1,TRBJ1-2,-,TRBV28,TGTGCCAGCTGTACCGGGACAGGGGTTCGGGGCTACACCTTC,CASCTGTGVRGYTF
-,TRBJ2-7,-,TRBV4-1,TGCGCCAGCAGCCAAGGACAGCGCGCCGGCCACGAGCAGTACTTC,CASSQGQRAGHEQYF
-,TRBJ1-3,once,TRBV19,TGTGCCAGTAGCCGGTGGACAGTAATCTCTGGAAACACCATATATTTT,CASSRWTVISGNTIYF
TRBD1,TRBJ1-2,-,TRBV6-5,TGTGCCAGCAGTTCTACAGGGGGCTCGGGCTACACCTTC,CASSSTGGSGYTF
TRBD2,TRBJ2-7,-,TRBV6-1,TGTGCCAGCACTGGAACTAGCGAATACGAGCAGTACTTC,CASTGTSEYEQYF
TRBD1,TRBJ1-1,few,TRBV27,TGTGCCAGCTTCCCTTCCCCCTTGACAGGGTCCCTGATAGAAGCTTTCTTT,CASFPSPLTGSLIEAFF
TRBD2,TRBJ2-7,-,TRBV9,TGTGCCAGCAGCCCACACCCTAGCGGGGGGTCCTACGAGCAGTACTTC,CASSPHPSGGSYEQYF
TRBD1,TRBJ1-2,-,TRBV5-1,TGCGCCAGCAGCCCTGTGGGGGACAGGCCCCTGGCGGATCGGCATTATGGCTACACCTTC,CASSPVGDRPLADRHYGYTF
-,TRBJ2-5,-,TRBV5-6,TGTGCCAGCGAAGCGTCGGGGTGGGAGACCCAGTACTTC,CASEASGWETQYF
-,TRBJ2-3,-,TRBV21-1,TGTGCCAGCAGCACCTTGGTGGGGCCCTACACAGATACGCAGTATTTT,CASSTLVGPYTDTQYF
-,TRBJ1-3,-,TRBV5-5,TGTGCCAGCAGCTTACTTACTTCGGCGTACTCTGGAAACACCATATATTTT,CASSLLTSAYSGNTIYF
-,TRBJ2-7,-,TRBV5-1,TGCGCCAGCAGCTTGGCGGCGGGATTCAGCGAGCAGTACTTC,CASSLAAGFSEQYF
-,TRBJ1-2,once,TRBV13,TGTGCCAGCAGGAGTTCACCGGGACAACAGACGGCCGCCCACCCTAACTATGGCTACACCTTC,CASRSSPGQQTAAHPNYGYTF
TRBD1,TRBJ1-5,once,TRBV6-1,TGTGCCAGCACCGGGACAGGGAATCAGCCCCAGCATTTT,CASTGTGNQPQHF
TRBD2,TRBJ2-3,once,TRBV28,TGTGCCAGCAGTGGGGCGGGAGGGTCAGATACGCAGTATTTT,CASSGAGGSDTQYF
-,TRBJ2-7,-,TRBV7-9,TGTGCCAGCAGTTCACACGCCGGGGTGTTGGGGGAGCAGTACTTC,CASSSHAGVLGEQYF
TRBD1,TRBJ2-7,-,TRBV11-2,TGTGCCAGCAGCCCGACGGGCAGGGGGCAAGCCTACGAGCAGTACTTC,CASSPTGRGQAYEQYF
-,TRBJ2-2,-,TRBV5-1,TGCGCCAGCAGCCACAGGAGCGGGGAGCTGTTTTTT,CASSHRSGELFF
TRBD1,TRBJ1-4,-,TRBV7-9,TGTGCCAGCAGCTTTACGGGGACAGGGTCTGAAAAACTGTTTTTT,CASSFTGTGSEKLFF
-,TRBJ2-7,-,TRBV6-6,TGTGCCAGCAGTTACGGACACTCCTACGAGCAGTACTTC,CASSYGHSYEQYF
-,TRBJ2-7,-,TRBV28,TGTGCCAGCAGTTTCCTCTTAGGAGGGTTCTACGAGCAGTACTTC,CASSFLLGGFYEQYF